This T cell receptor beta chain was observed in a study of vaccination and CD4 T cells after COVID-19. Study summary: Comprising six males and four females, the convalescent participants counted two Hispanic individuals among them. Whole-study results and caveats: Spike mono-reactivity was found in 304 of the 307 vaccine-specific clones identified in convalescent patients.

Comments on this clonotype: Antigen specificity is unknown.

Each CDR3 protein is one row after TCRdb ran MiXCR on the PCR reads. The sample consists of about 21,000 distinct CDR3 sequences, approximately 60% of them appearing once. V was trimmed by 2 bases and J by 6 bases, leaving 17 bases between them. Germline CDR1 is MNHEY and CDR2 is SMNVEV (reference sequence). The CDR3 runs 15 residues. The TCR sequence derives from a human donor who had recovered from COVID-19. Here the sequenced sample was CD4+ T cells from blood, taken after SARS-CoV-2 vaccination. The chain combines TRBV27 with TRBJ2-7; a weak D match, TRBD1 (5 bases). The CDR3 DNA follows: TGTGCCAGCAGTTTAAGGCAGGGTGGGATTGGCGAGCAGTACTTC. Residues: CASSLRQGGIGEQYF.